Presented here are 16 T cell receptor beta chains from one specimen sequenced in a study of blood T cell repertoires in COVID-19. TCRdb's copy holds only in-frame clones and misses some; the assay was immunoSEQ multiplex PCR. The table lists 130,000 to 150,000 clones, about 85% of them singletons. The sample consisted of peripheral blood. The source of these receptors is a woman between 65 and 79 years old with COVID-19, enrolled during active disease.

The chain recombines TRBV3-1 (or the pseudogene TRBV3-2) with TRBJ2-3; 13 bases align to TRBD2. This CDR3 region has 17 residues. The J segment lost 8 bases and the V segment lost 0 bases, leaving 8 bases of the junction unmatched. Germline lookup yields CDR1 LGHDT and CDR2 YNNKEL (reference sequence). The CDR3 loop is CASSQDGLAGVLVTQYF. CDR3 in DNA: TGTGCCAGCAGCCAAGATGGACTAGCGGGGGTATTGGTTACGCAGTATTTT.

This clone was observed a few times. The limits of the CDR3 on the DNA are not certain, so only TCRdb's listed CDR3 is given. The gene calls are TRBV7-9 and TRBJ1-2. Including both end residues, the CDR3 is 15 amino acids long. Germline assignment: CDR1 SEHNR and CDR2 FQNEAQ (reference sequence). CDR3 protein: CASSTSGITDYGYTF.

The V and J genes are TRBV19 and TRBJ1-5, with D hard to call. This CDR3 is 12 amino acids long. V lost 7 bases, J lost 1 base, and 5 bases lay in between. Germline CDR1 LNHDA, CDR2 SQIVND (reference sequence). The DNA for the CDR3 is TGTGCCAGTACTGTCAGCAATCAGCCCCAGCATTTT. As protein: CASTVSNQPQHF.

This sequence joins TRBV6-5 and TRBJ1-2, with no clear D. The CDR3 is 15 residues long. Trimming shortened V by 5 bases and J by 2 bases, and 15 bases separated the two germline ends. Germline CDR1 reads MNHEY; CDR2 reads SVGAGI. CDR3 nucleotide sequence: TGTGCCAGCAGTCCGGGCCGAGGGCTAAACTATGGCTACACCTTC. It codes for CASSPGRGLNYGYTF.

The J gene is TRBJ1-1, the V gene TRBV18; TRBD1 matches at 10 bases. The CDR3 sequence is 16 residues long. The J segment lost 0 bases and the V segment lost 4 bases, leaving 5 bases of the junction unmatched. From germline, CDR1 is KGHSH and CDR2 LQKENI. CDR3 in amino acids: CASSRWTGGVNTEAFF. DNA of the CDR3: TGTGCCAGCTCACGTTGGACAGGGGGAGTGAACACTGAAGCTTTCTTT.

V and J are TRBV3-1 (or the pseudogene TRBV3-2) and TRBJ1-5; 9 bases are a match to TRBD1. CDR1 is LGHDT and CDR2 is YNNKEL in the germline V gene (reference sequence). The CDR3 loop spans 15 amino acids. V shed 0 bases and J 7 bases; nucleotides not matched to a gene: 4. CDR3 residues: CASSQEGQGWQPQHF. CDR3 sequence (DNA): TGTGCCAGCAGCCAAGAGGGACAGGGCTGGCAGCCCCAGCATTTT.

This clone was seen ten or more times. The chain employs TRBV6-1 and TRBJ1-6, with a possible D match to TRBD1 (6 bases). V lost 2 bases and J lost 10, with 9 bases in between. Germline-derived CDR1 and CDR2 are MNHNS and SASEGT. This CDR3 is 13 amino acids long. The CDR3 here is CASSERTESPLHF. CDR3 coding DNA: TGTGCCAGCAGTGAAAGGACAGAGTCACCCCTCCACTTT.

V is TRBV4-2 and J is TRBJ2-3; TRBD2 matches 8 bases. CDR3 length equals 16 residues. V lost 3 bases and J lost 4; bases outside the gene matches: 9. Germline V gene sequence: CDR1 LGHNA, CDR2 YNFKEQ. The CDR3 nucleotides are TGTGCCAGCAGCCACGCTGGCGGGGGGTCTGCAGATACGCAGTATTTT. This translates into CASSHAGGGSADTQYF.

The chain joins TRBV18 to TRBJ1-1; D remains ambiguous. With 0 bases removed from V and 8 bases from J, the gap between germline ends came to 13 bases. The length of the CDR3 is 14 residues. CDR1 KGHSH and CDR2 LQKENI come from the germline V gene. CDR3 coding DNA: TGTGCCAGCTCACCACCCGCTCTCTCGGGGGAAGCTTTCTTT. Encoded protein: CASSPPALSGEAFF.

The rearrangement uses TRBV4-2 and TRBJ1-4; 8 bases align to TRBD1. Germline CDR1 LGHNA, CDR2 YNFKEQ. The V segment lost 4 bases and the J segment 3 bases; nucleotides outside the gene matches: 4. The CDR3 extends over 15 amino acids. Here the CDR3 reads CASSRVTGANEKLFF. The CDR3 bases are TGTGCCAGCAGCCGAGTGACAGGGGCTAATGAAAAACTGTTTTTT.

The V gene is TRBV2, the J gene TRBJ2-1; 13 bases match TRBD2. V was clipped by 5 bases and J by 4 bases; unmatched bases: 8. Germline lookup yields CDR1 SNHLY and CDR2 FYNNEI. The CDR3 totals 17 residues. DNA for the CDR3: TGTGCCAGCAGTTTCTCTGGACTAGCGGGGGTGTACAATGAGCAGTTCTTC. As protein: CASSFSGLAGVYNEQFF.

This chain links TRBV2 with TRBJ1-5; D unresolved. The CDR3 totals 17 residues. V shed 3 bases and J shed 5 bases, with 20 bases lying between them. CDR1 and CDR2 (germline): SNHLY, FYNNEI. DNA of the CDR3: TGTGCCAGCAGTGACGGGTTGCGGACGTCCGGGGATCAGCCCCAGCATTTT. As protein: CASSDGLRTSGDQPQHF. Supplemented by reference TRBV2 and TRBJ1-5, the full variable domain reads EPEVTQTPSHQVTQMGQEVILRCVPISNHLYFYWYRQILGQKVEFLVSFYNNEISEKSEIFDDQFSVERPDGSNFTLKIRSTKLEDSAMYFCASSDGLRTSGDQPQHFGDGTRLSIL.

J is TRBJ1-2 and V is TRBV4-3; TRBD1 matches at 10 bases. The V gene's germline CDR1 is LGHNA and CDR2 YSLEER. The CDR3 runs 16 residues. The trim removed 0 bases at V and 9 bases at J, leaving 10 bases unmatched. CDR3 residues: CASSQEAAPGQGSYTF. In DNA form, the CDR3 reads TGCGCCAGCAGCCAAGAGGCCGCACCGGGACAGGGGAGCTACACCTTC.

This clone was seen a few times. The chain links TRBV7-8 to TRBJ2-7, with 9 positions matching TRBD1. The CDR3 length is 14 residues. Germline V lookup: CDR1 SGHVS, CDR2 FQNEAQ. V lost 3 bases, J lost 2 bases, and 2 bases stayed unmatched. The DNA for the CDR3 is TGTGCCAGCAGCTTGACAGGGGGAGCCTACGAGCAGTACTTC. Translation gives CASSLTGGAYEQYF.

The chain employs TRBV24-1 and TRBJ1-4; 7 bases match TRBD1. Germline V gene sequence: CDR1 KGHDR, CDR2 SFDVKD. CDR3 length: 16 amino acids. After removal of 4 bases from V and 8 bases from J, the junction contained 12 bases not matched to a gene. CDR3 sequence: CATSEGGSLAGEKLFF. The CDR3 bases are TGTGCCACCAGTGAAGGGGGCAGTCTCGCGGGGGAAAAACTGTTTTTT.

The chain links TRBV19 to TRBJ1-2; 7 bases line up with TRBD1. Germline V gives CDR1 LNHDA, CDR2 SQIVND (reference sequence). This CDR3 comprises 12 residues. V lost 5 bases, J lost 5 bases, and 2 bases stayed unmatched. The CDR3 DNA sequence: TGTGCCAGTAGTGGGACAGCGTATGGCTACACCTTC. Translation gives CASSGTAYGYTF.